The 12 T cell receptor beta chains below were found in one sample sequenced in a study of cytomegalovirus exposure and HLA in healthy donors (TCRdb year 2017). The library came from the immunoSEQ multiplex PCR assay. For the multiplex PCR, a mixture combining 60 forward primers for TCR Vbeta segments and 13 reverse primers for TCR Jbeta segments was used. TCRdb took over this immuneACCESS table, retaining in-frame rearrangements with V and J assigned. Such tables are incomplete; in checked studies, under half of the missing clones stem from an unresolved V gene, and the remainder is unexplained. Within this sample are around 40,000 clones, with about 66% of them counted one time only. The top ten constitute roughly a sixth of the sample. What was sequenced was PBMCs. The receptors stem from a man aged 50-59 years in good health and CMV-seropositive.

The chain combines TRBV2 with TRBJ1-6; D gene uncertain. V was pared by 1 base and J by 9 bases, with 10 bases between. CDR1 SNHLY and CDR2 FYNNEI come from the germline V gene. This CDR3 spans 14 amino acids. The CDR3 loop reads CASSEGGVGSPLHF. CDR3 coding DNA: TGTGCCAGCAGTGAAGGCGGGGTTGGTTCACCCCTCCACTTT.

V is TRBV19 and J is TRBJ2-1; the match to TRBD2 covers 7 bases. This CDR3 has 14 amino acids. The germline CDR1 and CDR2 sequences are LNHDA and SQIVND (reference sequence). V trimming: 1 base; J trimming: 7 bases; junction bases outside the gene matches: 4. This CDR3 is CASSIGGGANEQFF. The CDR3, as DNA: TGTGCCAGTAGTATAGGGGGAGGGGCGAATGAGCAGTTCTTC.

The rearrangement links TRBV28 to TRBJ1-5; D is possibly TRBD1 (6 bases). This CDR3 has 15 amino acids. Between the trimmed V and J ends, which lost 6 bases and 10 bases, there was a span of 22 bases. The germline gives CDR1 MDHEN, CDR2 SYDVKM. Here the CDR3 DNA reads TGTGCCAGCAGCTTAACGGAGGGGGGGATAGGACCCCAGCATTTT. Translating it yields CASSLTEGGIGPQHF. The complete variable domain, with remaining parts taken from reference TRBV28 and TRBJ1-5, reads DVKVTQSSRYLVKRTGEKVFLECVQDMDHENMFWYRQDPGLGLRLIYFSYDVKMKEKGDIPEGYSVSREKKERFSLILESASTNQTSMYLCASSLTEGGIGPQHFGDGTRLSIL.

The rearrangement joins TRBV9 to TRBJ2-7; no definite D call. There are 14 residues in the CDR3. Trimming stripped 0 bases from V and 2 bases from J, with 9 bases between. Germline lookup yields CDR1 SGDLS and CDR2 YYNGEE. CDR3 region: CASSVGGYPYEQYF. The DNA for the CDR3 is TGTGCCAGCAGCGTAGGCGGATATCCCTACGAGCAGTACTTC.

This clone turned up a few times. The chain uses TRBV4-1 and TRBJ2-6; D not resolved. Germline-derived CDR1 and CDR2 are MGHRA and YSYEKL. V lost 5 bases, J lost 0 bases, and 8 bases lay in between. This CDR3 spans 15 amino acids. This chain's CDR3 is CASSGPGSGANVLTF. Here the CDR3 DNA reads TGCGCCAGCAGCGGGCCAGGCTCTGGGGCCAACGTCCTGACTTTC.

The CDR3 is CASGLGLANEQFF. The DNA of the CDR3 is TGTGCTAGTGGTTTGGGACTAGCGAATGAGCAGTTCTTC. The V call is TRBV12-5, the J call TRBJ2-1, with 8 positions matching TRBD2. This CDR3 contains 13 residues. V trimming: 1 base; J trimming: 7 bases; junction bases outside the gene matches: 0. Germline CDR1 is LGHNT and CDR2 is FRNRAP.

The chain joins TRBV6-6 to TRBJ2-7; 7 bases are shared with TRBD1. V shed 5 bases and J 6 bases; nucleotides not matched to a gene: 4. CDR3 length equals 12 residues. CDR1 and CDR2 (germline): MNHNY, SVGAGI (reference sequence). The CDR3 reads CASSRAGGEQYF. As DNA, the CDR3 is TGTGCCAGCAGTAGAGCAGGGGGCGAGCAGTACTTC.

V gene TRBV7-2 combines with J gene TRBJ2-3, with 14 bases matching TRBD2. Germline-derived CDR1 and CDR2 are SGHTA and FQGNSA. J lost 0 bases, V lost 6 bases, and 8 bases had no gene match. The CDR3 is made up of 18 amino acids. CDR3 bases: TGTGCCAGCAGTACCGGGACTAGCGGGGGATATAGCACAGATACGCAGTATTTT. Its translation is CASSTGTSGGYSTDTQYF. The full variable domain, its missing parts supplied by reference TRBV7-2 and TRBJ2-3, is GAGVSQSPSNKVTEKGKDVELRCDPISGHTALYWYRQSLGQGLEFLIYFQGNSAPDKSGLPSDRFSAERTGGSVSTLTIQRTQQEDSAVYLCASSTGTSGGYSTDTQYFGPGTRLTVL.

The V gene is TRBV7-2, the J gene TRBJ1-6; 8 nucleotides agree with TRBD1. V gave up 1 base and J gave up 12 bases; unmatched junction bases: 2. This CDR3 region has 13 residues. Germline V lookup: CDR1 SGHTA, CDR2 FQGNSA. CDR3 loop: CASSLGQGIPLHF. Written as DNA, the CDR3 is TGTGCCAGCAGCTTAGGACAGGGGATACCCCTCCACTTT.

J is TRBJ2-2 and V is TRBV7-2, with TRBD2 matching over 14 bases. Germline CDR1 SGHTA, CDR2 FQGNSA. The CDR3 is 19 residues long. After removal of 4 bases from V and 1 base from J, the junction contained 8 bases not matched to a gene. CDR3 sequence (DNA): TGTGCCAGCAGCTCGACTAGCGGGAGGGATAAGAAGAACACCGGGGAGCTGTTTTTT. Translation gives CASSSTSGRDKKNTGELFF.

This clone was seen a few times. The CDR3: CASTSQGVGNEQFF. For the CDR3, the DNA is TGTGCCAGCACCTCCCAAGGGGTGGGGAATGAGCAGTTCTTC. The J gene is TRBJ2-1, the V gene TRBV27, with D possibly TRBD1 on 5 matching bases. Trimming stripped 7 bases from V and 7 bases from J, with 17 bases between. The germline gives CDR1 MNHEY, CDR2 SMNVEV (reference sequence). This CDR3 spans 14 amino acids.

This clone was counted between two and nine times. V gene TRBV4-1 combines with J gene TRBJ1-6, with 8 bases lining up with TRBD1. Germline loops: CDR1 MGHRA, CDR2 YSYEKL. CDR3 size: 17 residues. V lost 0 bases, J lost 3 bases, and 4 bases stayed unmatched. The CDR3 here is CASSQEQGAYYNSPLHF. The CDR3 nucleotides read TGCGCCAGCAGCCAAGAGCAGGGGGCTTACTATAATTCACCCCTCCACTTT.